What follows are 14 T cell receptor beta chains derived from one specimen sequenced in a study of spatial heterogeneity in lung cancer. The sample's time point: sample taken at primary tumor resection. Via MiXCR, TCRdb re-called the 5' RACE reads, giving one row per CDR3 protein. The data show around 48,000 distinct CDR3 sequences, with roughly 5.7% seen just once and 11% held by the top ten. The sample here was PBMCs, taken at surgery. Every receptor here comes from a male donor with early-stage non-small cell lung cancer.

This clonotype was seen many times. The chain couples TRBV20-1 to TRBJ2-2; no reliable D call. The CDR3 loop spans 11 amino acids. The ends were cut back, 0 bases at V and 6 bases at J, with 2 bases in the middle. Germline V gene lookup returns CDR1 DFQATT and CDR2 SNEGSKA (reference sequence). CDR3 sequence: CSARESGELFF. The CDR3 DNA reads TGCAGTGCTAGAGAATCCGGGGAGCTGTTTTTT.

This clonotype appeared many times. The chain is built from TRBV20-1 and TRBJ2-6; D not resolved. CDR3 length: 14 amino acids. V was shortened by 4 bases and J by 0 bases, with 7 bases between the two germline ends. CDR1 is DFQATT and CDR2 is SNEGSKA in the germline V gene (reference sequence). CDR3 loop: CSANRASGANVLTF. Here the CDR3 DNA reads TGCAGTGCTAATCGGGCCTCTGGGGCCAACGTCCTGACTTTC.

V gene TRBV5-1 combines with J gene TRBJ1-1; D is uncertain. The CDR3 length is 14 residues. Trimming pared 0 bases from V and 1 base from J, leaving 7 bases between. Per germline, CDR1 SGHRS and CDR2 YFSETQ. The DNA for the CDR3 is TGCGCCAGCAGCTTGGCCGCGGCGAACACTGAAGCTTTCTTT. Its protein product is CASSLAAANTEAFF.

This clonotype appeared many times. The CDR3 here is CASSLSLVTSTDTQYF. The CDR3 DNA follows: TGTGCCAGCAGCTTAAGTCTTGTTACGAGCACAGATACGCAGTATTTT. J is TRBJ2-3 and V is TRBV7-9; D not resolved. Germline CDR1 SEHNR, CDR2 FQNEAQ (reference sequence). The CDR3 consists of 16 residues. Between the trimmed V and J ends, which lost 2 bases and 0 bases, there was a span of 12 bases.

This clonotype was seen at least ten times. The CDR3 nucleotides are TGTGCCAGCAGCCCACTCGGACCAAGAGAGAATGAGCAGTTCTTC. Its protein is CASSPLGPRENEQFF. The gene calls are TRBV3-1 and TRBJ2-1; D is uncertain. This CDR3 has 15 amino acids. CDR1 LGHDT and CDR2 YNNKEL come from the germline V gene (reference sequence). V lost 4 bases to trimming and J lost 7 bases, with 17 bases between them.

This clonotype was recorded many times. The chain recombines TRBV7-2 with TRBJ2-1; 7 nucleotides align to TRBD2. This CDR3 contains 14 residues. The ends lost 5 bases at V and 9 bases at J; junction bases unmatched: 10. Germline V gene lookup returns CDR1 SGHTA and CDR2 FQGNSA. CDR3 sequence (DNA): TGTGCCAGCAGCCCCCGCTTTGGCGGGGGTGAGCAGTTCTTC. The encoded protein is CASSPRFGGGEQFF.

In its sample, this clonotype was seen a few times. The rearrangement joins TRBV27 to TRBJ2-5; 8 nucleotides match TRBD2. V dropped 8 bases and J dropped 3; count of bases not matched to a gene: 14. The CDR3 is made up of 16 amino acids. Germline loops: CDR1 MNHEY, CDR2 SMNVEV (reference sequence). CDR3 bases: TGTGCCAGCTCCCCCAACCCCACTAGCGGAAAAGAGACCCAGTACTTC. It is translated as CASSPNPTSGKETQYF.

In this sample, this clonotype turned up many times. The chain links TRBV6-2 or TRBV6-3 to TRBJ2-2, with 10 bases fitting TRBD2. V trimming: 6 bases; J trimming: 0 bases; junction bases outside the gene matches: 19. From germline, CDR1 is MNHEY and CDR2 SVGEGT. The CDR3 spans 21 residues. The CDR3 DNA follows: TGTGCCAGCAGACCCCGCTCGGGGATAGCGGGAGGCCCCCCGAACACCGGGGAGCTGTTTTTT. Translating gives CASRPRSGIAGGPPNTGELFF.

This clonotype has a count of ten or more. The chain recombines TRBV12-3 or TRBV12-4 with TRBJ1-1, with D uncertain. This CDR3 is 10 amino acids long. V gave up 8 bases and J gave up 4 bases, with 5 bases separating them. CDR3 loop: CASERTEAFF. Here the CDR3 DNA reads TGTGCCAGCGAACGCACTGAAGCTTTCTTT.

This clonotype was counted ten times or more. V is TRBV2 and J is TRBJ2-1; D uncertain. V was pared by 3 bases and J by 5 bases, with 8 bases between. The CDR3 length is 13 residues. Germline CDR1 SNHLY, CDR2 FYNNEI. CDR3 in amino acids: CASSDVEDNEQFF. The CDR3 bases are TGTGCCAGCAGTGATGTTGAGGACAATGAGCAGTTCTTC.

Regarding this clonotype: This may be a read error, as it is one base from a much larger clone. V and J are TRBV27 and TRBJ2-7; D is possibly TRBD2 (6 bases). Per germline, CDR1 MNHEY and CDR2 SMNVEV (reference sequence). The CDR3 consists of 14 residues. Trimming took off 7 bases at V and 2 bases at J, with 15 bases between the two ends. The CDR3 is CASNIGTGTYEQYF. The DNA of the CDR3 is TGTGCCAGCAATATCGGGACTGGTACCTACGAGCAGTACTTC.

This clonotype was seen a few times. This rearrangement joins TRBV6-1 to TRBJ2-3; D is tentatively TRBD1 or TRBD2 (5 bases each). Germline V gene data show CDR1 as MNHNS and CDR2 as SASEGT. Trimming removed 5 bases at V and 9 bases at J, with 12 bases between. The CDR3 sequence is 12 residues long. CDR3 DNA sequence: TGTGCCAGCAGTCCCGGGGCTGAGACGCAGTATTTT. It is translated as CASSPGAETQYF.

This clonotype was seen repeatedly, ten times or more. In DNA form, the CDR3 reads TGTGCCAGCAGCTTAAGGGGTGCGAACACTGAAGCTTTCTTT. It is translated as CASSLRGANTEAFF. The chain has TRBV7-9 and TRBJ1-1; maybe TRBD1 (5 bases). CDR3 size: 14 residues. The V gene lost 2 bases and the J gene lost 1 base, with 8 bases spanning the gap. Germline CDR1 SEHNR, CDR2 FQNEAQ (reference sequence).

This CDR3 reads CASFAGGFSYNEQFF. CDR3 nucleotides: TGTGCCAGCTTCGCCGGAGGGTTCTCCTACAATGAGCAGTTCTTC. V gene TRBV28 combines with J gene TRBJ2-1, with TRBD2 as a possible D gene (6 bases). CDR3 length: 15 amino acids. Per germline, CDR1 MDHEN and CDR2 SYDVKM. Trimming removed 8 bases from V and 0 bases from J, with 14 bases in between. Full variable domain (remainder filled in from reference TRBV28 and TRBJ2-1): DVKVTQSSRYLVKRTGEKVFLECVQDMDHENMFWYRQDPGLGLRLIYFSYDVKMKEKGDIPEGYSVSREKKERFSLILESASTNQTSMYLCASFAGGFSYNEQFFGPGTRLTVL.